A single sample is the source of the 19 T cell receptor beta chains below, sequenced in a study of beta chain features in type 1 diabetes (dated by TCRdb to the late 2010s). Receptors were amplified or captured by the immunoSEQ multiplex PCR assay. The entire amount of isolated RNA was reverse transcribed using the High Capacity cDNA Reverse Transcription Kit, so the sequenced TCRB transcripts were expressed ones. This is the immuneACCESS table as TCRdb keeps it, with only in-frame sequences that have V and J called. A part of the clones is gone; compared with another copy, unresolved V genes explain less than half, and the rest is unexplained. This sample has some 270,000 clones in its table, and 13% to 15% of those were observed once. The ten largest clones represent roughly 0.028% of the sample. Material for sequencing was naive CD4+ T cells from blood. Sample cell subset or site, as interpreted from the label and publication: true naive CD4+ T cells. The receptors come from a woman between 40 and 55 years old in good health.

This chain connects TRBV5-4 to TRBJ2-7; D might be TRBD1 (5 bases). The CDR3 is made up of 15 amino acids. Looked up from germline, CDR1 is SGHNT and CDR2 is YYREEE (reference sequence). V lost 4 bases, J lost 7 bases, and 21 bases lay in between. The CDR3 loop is CASSDKAHGSGEQYF. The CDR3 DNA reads TGTGCCAGCAGCGACAAAGCCCATGGGTCAGGGGAGCAGTACTTC. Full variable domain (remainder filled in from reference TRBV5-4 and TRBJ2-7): ETGVTQSPTHLIKTRGQQVTLRCSSQSGHNTVSWYQQALGQGPQFIFQYYREEENGRGNFPPRFSGLQFPNYSSELNVNALELDDSALYLCASSDKAHGSGEQYFGPGTRLTVT.

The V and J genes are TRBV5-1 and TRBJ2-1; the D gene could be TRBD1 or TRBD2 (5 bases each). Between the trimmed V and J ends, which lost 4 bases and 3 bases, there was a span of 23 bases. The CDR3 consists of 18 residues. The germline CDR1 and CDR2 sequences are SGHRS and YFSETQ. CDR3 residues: CASSLGPGWQHDYNEQFF. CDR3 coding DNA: TGCGCCAGCAGCCTGGGGCCGGGGTGGCAGCATGACTACAATGAGCAGTTCTTC.

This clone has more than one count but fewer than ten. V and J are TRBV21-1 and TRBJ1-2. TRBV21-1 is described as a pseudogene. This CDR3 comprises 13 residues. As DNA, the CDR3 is TGTGCCAGCATCCCAGCGTGGTCCCGTGGCTACACCTTC. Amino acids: CASIPAWSRGYTF.

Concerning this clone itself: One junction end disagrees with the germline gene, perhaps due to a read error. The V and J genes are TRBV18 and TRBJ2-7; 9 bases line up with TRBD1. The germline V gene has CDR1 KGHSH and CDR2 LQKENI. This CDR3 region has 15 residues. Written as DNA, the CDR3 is TGTGCCAGCACACCGGGGACAGGGCCCTCCTACGAGCAGTACTTC. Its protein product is CASTPGTGPSYEQYF.

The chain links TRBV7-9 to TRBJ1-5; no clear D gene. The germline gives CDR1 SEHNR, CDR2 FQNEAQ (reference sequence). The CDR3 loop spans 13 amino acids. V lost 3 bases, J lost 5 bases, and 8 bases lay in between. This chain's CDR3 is CASSLEADQPQHF. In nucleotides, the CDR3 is TGTGCCAGCAGCTTGGAGGCGGATCAGCCCCAGCATTTT.

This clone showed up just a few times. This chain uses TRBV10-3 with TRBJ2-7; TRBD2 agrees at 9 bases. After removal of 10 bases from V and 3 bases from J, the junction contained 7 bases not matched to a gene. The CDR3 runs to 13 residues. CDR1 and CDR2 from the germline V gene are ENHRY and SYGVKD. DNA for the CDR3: TGTGCCACCCAGACTAGCGGCCTCTACGAGCAGTACTTC. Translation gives CATQTSGLYEQYF.

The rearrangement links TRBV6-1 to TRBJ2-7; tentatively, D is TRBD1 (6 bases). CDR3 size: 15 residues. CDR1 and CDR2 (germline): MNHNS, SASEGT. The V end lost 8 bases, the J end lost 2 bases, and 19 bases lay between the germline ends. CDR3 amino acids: CASVGQQGRPYEQYF. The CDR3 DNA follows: TGTGCCAGCGTAGGACAGCAGGGAAGGCCCTACGAGCAGTACTTC.

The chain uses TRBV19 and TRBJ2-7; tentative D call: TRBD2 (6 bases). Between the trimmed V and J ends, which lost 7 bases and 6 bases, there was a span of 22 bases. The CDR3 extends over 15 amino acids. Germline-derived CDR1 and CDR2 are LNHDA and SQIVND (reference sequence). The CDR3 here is CASTTFGGKGSEQYF. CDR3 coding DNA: TGTGCCAGTACCACCTTCGGAGGGAAGGGTTCCGAGCAGTACTTC.

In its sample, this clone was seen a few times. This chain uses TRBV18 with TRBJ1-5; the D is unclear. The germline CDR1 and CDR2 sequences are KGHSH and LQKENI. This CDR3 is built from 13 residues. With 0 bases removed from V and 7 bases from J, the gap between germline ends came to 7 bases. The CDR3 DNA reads TGTGCCAGCTCACCACCTGGGGAGCAGCCCCAGCATTTT. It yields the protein CASSPPGEQPQHF.

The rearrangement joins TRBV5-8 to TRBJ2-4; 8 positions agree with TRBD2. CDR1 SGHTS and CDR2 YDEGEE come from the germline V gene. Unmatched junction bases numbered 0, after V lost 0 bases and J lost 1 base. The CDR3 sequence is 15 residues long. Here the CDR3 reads CASSLAGGAKNIQYF. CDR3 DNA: TGTGCCAGCAGCTTGGCGGGGGGGGCCAAAAACATTCAGTACTTC.

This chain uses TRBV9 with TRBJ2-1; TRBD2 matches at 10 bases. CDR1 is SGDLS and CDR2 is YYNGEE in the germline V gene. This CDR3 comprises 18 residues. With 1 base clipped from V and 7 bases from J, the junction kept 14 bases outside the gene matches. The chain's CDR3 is CASSVTLSGGAFDNEQFF. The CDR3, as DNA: TGTGCCAGCAGCGTAACTCTCAGCGGGGGGGCCTTTGATAATGAGCAGTTCTTC. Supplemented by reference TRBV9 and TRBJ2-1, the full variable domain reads DSGVTQTPKHLITATGQRVTLRCSPRSGDLSVYWYQQSLDQGLQFLIQYYNGEERAKGNILERFSAQQFPDLHSELNLSSLELGDSALYFCASSVTLSGGAFDNEQFFGPGTRLTVL.

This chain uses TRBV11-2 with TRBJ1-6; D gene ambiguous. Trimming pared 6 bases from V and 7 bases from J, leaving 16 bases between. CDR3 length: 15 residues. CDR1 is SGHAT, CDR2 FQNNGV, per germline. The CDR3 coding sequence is TGTGCCAGCAGGAGACCGGGTCCCGCAAATTCACCCCTCCACTTT. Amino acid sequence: CASRRPGPANSPLHF.

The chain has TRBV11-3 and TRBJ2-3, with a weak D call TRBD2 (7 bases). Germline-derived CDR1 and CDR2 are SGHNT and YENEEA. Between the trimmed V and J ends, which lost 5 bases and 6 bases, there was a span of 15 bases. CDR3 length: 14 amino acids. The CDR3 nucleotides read TGTGCCAGCAGCCAGGGGACTACTATTGATACGCAGTATTTT. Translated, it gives CASSQGTTIDTQYF.

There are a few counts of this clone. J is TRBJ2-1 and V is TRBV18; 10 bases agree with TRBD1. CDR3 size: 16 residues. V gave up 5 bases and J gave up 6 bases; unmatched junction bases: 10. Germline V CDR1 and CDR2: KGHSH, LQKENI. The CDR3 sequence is CASSTRGDRGPNEQFF. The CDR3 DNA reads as TGTGCCAGCTCAACAAGGGGGGACAGGGGTCCCAATGAGCAGTTCTTC.

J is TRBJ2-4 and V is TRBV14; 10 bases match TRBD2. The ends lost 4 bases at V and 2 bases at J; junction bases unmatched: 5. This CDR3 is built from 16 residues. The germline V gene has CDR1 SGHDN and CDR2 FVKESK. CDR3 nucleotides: TGTGCCAGCAGCCGAGCGGGGGGGCCAACCAAAAACATTCAGTACTTC. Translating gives CASSRAGGPTKNIQYF. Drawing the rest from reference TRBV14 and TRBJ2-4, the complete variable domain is EAGVTQFPSHSVIEKGQTVTLRCDPISGHDNLYWYRRVMGKEIKFLLHFVKESKQDESGMPNNRFLAERTGGTYSTLKVQPAELEDSGVYFCASSRAGGPTKNIQYFGAGTRLSVL.

The CDR3, as DNA: TGCGCCAGCAGCTGGTCTAGCGGGGGGTTACAAGAGACCCAGTACTTC. Residues: CASSWSSGGLQETQYF. The chain links TRBV5-1 to TRBJ2-5; 11 nucleotides line up with TRBD2. The J segment lost 2 bases and the V segment lost 3 bases, leaving 6 bases of the junction unmatched. Germline V gene sequence: CDR1 SGHRS, CDR2 YFSETQ. The CDR3 consists of 16 residues.

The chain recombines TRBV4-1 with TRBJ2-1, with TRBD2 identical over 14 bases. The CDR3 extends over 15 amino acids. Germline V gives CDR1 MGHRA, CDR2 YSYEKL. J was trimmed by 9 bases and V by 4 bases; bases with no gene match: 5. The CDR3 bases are TGCGCCAGCAGCCCGACTAGCGGGGGGGTCGGTGAGCAGTTCTTC. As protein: CASSPTSGGVGEQFF.

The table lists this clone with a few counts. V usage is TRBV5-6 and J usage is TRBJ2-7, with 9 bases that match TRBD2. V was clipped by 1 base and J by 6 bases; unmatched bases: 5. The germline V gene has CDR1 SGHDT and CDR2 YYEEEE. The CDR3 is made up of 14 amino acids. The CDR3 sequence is CASSLRGLAAEQYF. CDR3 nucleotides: TGTGCCAGCAGCTTGCGGGGACTAGCAGCCGAGCAGTACTTC.

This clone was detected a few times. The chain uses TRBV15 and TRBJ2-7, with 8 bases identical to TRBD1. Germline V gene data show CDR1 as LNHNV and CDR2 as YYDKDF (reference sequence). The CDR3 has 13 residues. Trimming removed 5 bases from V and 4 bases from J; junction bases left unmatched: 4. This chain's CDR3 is CATSVRQGYEQYF. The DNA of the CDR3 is TGTGCCACCAGCGTGCGACAGGGGTACGAGCAGTACTTC.